These 5 T cell receptor beta chains were sequenced from one sample in a study of blood T cell repertoires in COVID-19. Using immunoSEQ multiplex PCR, the repertoire was profiled, and TCRdb retains in-frame clones only, with some absent. This sample carries some 270,000 clones, approximately 90% of them seen once, and the ten largest clones take around 2.8%. Sequencing was done on a sample of PBMCs or T cells enriched from blood (not recorded which). All receptors come from a man aged 35 to 55 who had been exposed to COVID-19.

The genes are TRBV7-9 and TRBJ1-1, with D possibly TRBD1 on 6 matching bases. This CDR3 comprises 15 residues. The germline V gene encodes CDR1 SEHNR and CDR2 FQNEAQ (reference sequence). Trimming took 5 bases from V and 3 from J, leaving 16 bases between them. The CDR3 loop is CASSPGGGGYTEAFF. CDR3 nucleotides: TGTGCCAGCAGCCCCGGGGGGGGCGGGTACACTGAAGCTTTCTTT. The variable domain in full, with the rest retrieved from reference TRBV7-9 and TRBJ1-1, is DTGVSQNPRHKITKRGQNVTFRCDPISEHNRLYWYRQTLGQGPEFLTYFQNEAQLEKSRLLSDRFSAERPKGSFSTLEIQRTEQGDSAMYLCASSPGGGGYTEAFFGQGTRLTVV.

The V gene is TRBV3-1 (or the pseudogene TRBV3-2), the J gene TRBJ2-5; D is ambiguous. V lost 4 bases, J lost 3 bases, and 3 bases lay in between. The CDR3 is made up of 11 amino acids. Germline CDR1 is LGHDT and CDR2 is YNNKEL (reference sequence). The CDR3 sequence: CASSLEETQYF. The CDR3 coding sequence is TGTGCCAGCAGCCTCGAAGAGACCCAGTACTTC.

The chain has TRBV30 and TRBJ2-3; 9 bases align to TRBD1. Germline lookup yields CDR1 GTSNPN and CDR2 SVGIG (reference sequence). The CDR3 spans 14 residues. Unmatched junction bases numbered 9, after V lost 4 bases and J lost 7 bases. CDR3 DNA sequence: TGTGCCTGGACCCCCGGGACAGGGACGAATACGCAGTATTTT. This codes for CAWTPGTGTNTQYF. The variable domain in full, completed from reference TRBV30 and TRBJ2-3, reads SQTIHQWPATLVQPVGSPLSLECTVEGTSNPNLYWYRQAAGRGLQLLFYSVGIGQISSEVPQNLSASRPQDRQFILSSKKLLLSDSGFYLCAWTPGTGTNTQYFGPGTRLTVL.

CDR3 in DNA: TGTGCCAGCAGCACCCAGGACAGGACCCTCACCTTC. It translates to CASSTQDRTLTF. This chain connects TRBV12-3 or TRBV12-4 to TRBJ1-2; TRBD1 matches 7 bases. CDR3 size: 12 residues. The trim removed 6 bases at V and 13 bases at J, leaving 11 bases unmatched.

The gene calls are TRBV6-5 and TRBJ1-5; D gene unclear. The germline V gene has CDR1 MNHEY and CDR2 SVGAGI. Trimming took 2 bases from V and 4 from J, leaving 6 bases between them. This CDR3 comprises 13 residues. The CDR3 protein is CASSYQRNQPQHF. For the CDR3, the DNA is TGTGCCAGCAGTTACCAGAGGAATCAGCCCCAGCATTTT.